This T cell receptor beta chain was retrieved from a study of blood T cell repertoires in COVID-19. Study-wide background: Some COVID-19 samples were acute and others convalescent; all came from the United States, Italy and Spain.

V lost 7 bases and J 0 bases, leaving 9 bases between the germline ends. Per germline, CDR1 MNHEY and CDR2 SVGAGI. The CDR3 length is 13 residues. Libraries were prepared by immunoSEQ multiplex PCR; TCRdb keeps only in-frame clonotypes and omits some of them. The sample includes over 200,000 clones, 87% of them seen just once. The sample was peripheral blood. This clonotype was sampled from a man in his sixties who had recovered from COVID-19. The chain links TRBV6-5 to TRBJ1-2; D uncertain. The CDR3 spells CASNRETNYGYTF. In nucleotides, the CDR3 is TGTGCCAGCAATCGGGAGACTAACTATGGCTACACCTTC.